This entry concerns a single TCR beta chain. Its antigen specificity is not known. No much larger clone is present one base from it, and per-base qualities are unavailable. Libraries came from the immunoSEQ multiplex PCR assay. For most patients, genomic DNA was subjected to high-throughput TCR-beta CDR3 sequencing by Adaptive Biotechnologies. On the study's bioinformatics: Adaptive's ImmunoSEQ software supplied the TCR sequencing data for 15 to 20 patients, while MiXCR and VDJtools were used to process a few other patients. CDR3 nucleotide sequences shared between donor and recipient were removed because the origin of such sequences could not be assigned. At least 2-fold expansion over unstimulated cells and a minimum CFSE-low frequency of 0.002% (template counts) or 0.001% (read counts) were required for clones to be classified as alloreactive. Clones detected in sequenced pre-transplant spleen, lymph node, or MLR CFSE-low populations of the donor or recipient were defined as mappable. Cumulative frequency of alloreactive clones was calculated as a percentage of all sequences weighted by copy number. The immuneACCESS repertoire file appears here via TCRdb, limited to in-frame rearrangements. These files lack a portion of the clones; in checked studies, under half of the deficit traces to unresolved V genes, and the cause of the others is not known. V, J and clone size are those of that table, while D and trimming were read from the DNA. Present in this sample are some 8,000 clones, 65% to 80% of which were seen just once. The leading ten clones occupy 9.3% of the sample.

These data originate in a study of graft-versus-host responses after intestinal transplantation (dated by TCRdb to the early 2020s). With respect to the entire study: Recipients received multivisceral, liver-intestinal, or isolated intestinal transplants. After intestinal transplantation, graft-versus-host and host-versus-graft alloreactive T cell clones were followed in the graft, circulation and bone marrow using bulk TCR-beta CDR3 sequencing. Alloreactive clones were identified by sequencing pre-transplant mixed lymphocyte reaction products and comparing these products with unstimulated pre-transplant donor and recipient T cells. The cohort enrolled approximately 24 intestinal transplant recipients including one retransplant, and a few patients lacking pretransplant specimens were excluded. Samples from three later patients were sequenced in-house on an Illumina MiSeq with MiXCR processing rather than by the commercial service. All recipients received anti-thymocyte globulin induction followed by maintenance tacrolimus and steroids for about three years. Donor T cell macrochimerism was defined as a peak of at least 4% donor T cells among recipient peripheral blood mononuclear cells. Points the paper makes about the study in general: Early after transplant, peak levels of circulating GvH clones were associated with declines in HvG clones. GvH clones turned up in recipient bone marrow, with some appearing earlier in ileal mucosa or blood, a pattern consistent with an intestinal mucosal origin. High GvH to HvG T cell clonal ratios were observed in the allografts of patients with donor T cell macrochimerism. Conclusions were limited by the relatively low number and heterogeneity of intestinal transplant patients.

Dithiothreitol, EDTA incubations and collagenase D digestion were used to isolate intraepithelial and lamina propria lymphocytes from graft specimens. Bulk TCR-beta sequencing was performed on serial intestinal graft biopsy specimens collected as late as 600 days after transplant. This receptor was taken from a human patient who received an intestinal transplant, so some T cells may come from the graft donor. The sample in question was ileum tissue, obtained 450 to 480 days after transplant.

The sequence in DNA is TGTGCCACCAGCAGAGCTGCCCTGGATACGCAGTATTTT. Its protein is CATSRAALDTQYF. The sequence links TRBV15 to TRBJ2-3; there is no confident call for the D gene. The CDR3 covers 13 residues, taking in both the cysteine and the phenylalanine. The CDR3 DNA has 39 bases and is translated from base 1. V is reduced by 1 base and J by 6 bases, leaving a spacing of 8 bases between them. Taken from the germline V gene (reference sequence), the CDR1 and CDR2 loops are LNHNV and YYDKDF. Beyond the CDR3, the reference TRBV15 and TRBJ2-3 genes provide the residues; the full variable domain reads: DAMVIQNPRYQVTQFGKPVTLSCSQTLNHNVMYWYQQKSSQAPKLLFHYYDKDFNNEADTPDNFQSRRPNTSFCFLDIRSPGLGDTAMYLCATSRAALDTQYFGPGTRLTVL.